This T cell receptor beta chain was obtained from a study of T cell changes during pregnancy in multiple sclerosis. J lost 3 bases, V lost 3 bases, and 6 bases had no gene match. The germline V gene has CDR1 KGHSH and CDR2 LQKENI. This CDR3 region has 15 residues. Some clones are missing from TCRdb's copy, which holds only in-frame ones; the method was immunoSEQ multiplex PCR. This table has 55,000 to 85,000 clones, roughly 94% appearing once. The sequenced sample was peripheral blood, obtained in the third trimester of pregnancy. The clonotype was recovered from a female donor with multiple sclerosis, enrolled in a pregnancy study. The chain links TRBV18 to TRBJ2-7, with 9 bases fitting TRBD1. The CDR3 is CASSPGTGILYEQYF. The CDR3 DNA reads TGTGCCAGCTCACCGGGGACAGGGATTCTCTACGAGCAGTACTTC.